What follows are 30 T cell receptor beta chains derived from one specimen sequenced in a study of blood T cell repertoires in COVID-19. The assay was immunoSEQ multiplex PCR, and TCRdb's table has in-frame clones only and misses some. Among 200,000 to 300,000 clones listed, 75% to 90% were seen once. Material for sequencing was PBMCs or T cells enriched from blood (not recorded which). These receptors came from a woman aged 25 to 39 who had recovered from COVID-19.

A word on this clone: Mismatch with germline at one junction end may stem from a read error. This chain uses TRBV7-7 with TRBJ2-3; D possibly matches TRBD1 or TRBD2 (5 bases each). The CDR3 loop spans 15 amino acids. Germline V gene data show CDR1 as SSHAT and CDR2 as FNYEAQ (reference sequence). The CDR3 region is CASSLAYAGTDTQYF. CDR3 DNA: TGTGCTAGCAGCTTAGCGTATGCAGGGACAGATACGCAGTATTTT.

The chain uses TRBV20-1 and TRBJ1-5, with D maybe TRBD1 (5 bases). Trimming took off 3 bases at V and 0 bases at J, with 24 bases between the two ends. This CDR3 is 19 amino acids long. Germline loops: CDR1 DFQATT, CDR2 SNEGSKA (reference sequence). The CDR3: CSASWQGLTPVDSNQPQHF. The CDR3 DNA follows: TGCAGTGCTAGTTGGCAGGGTCTGACCCCTGTGGATAGCAATCAGCCCCAGCATTTT.

The chain links TRBV28 to TRBJ1-4; TRBD1 agrees at 7 bases. Germline values: CDR1 MDHEN, CDR2 SYDVKM. The CDR3 totals 13 residues. V lost 6 bases to trimming and J lost 2 bases; unmatched junction nucleotides: 0. CDR3 amino acids: CASRTGTNEKLFF. CDR3 bases: TGTGCCAGCAGGACAGGGACTAATGAAAAACTGTTTTTT.

CDR3 in amino acids: CASSLPPGQPHSGNTIYF. CDR3 coding DNA: TGTGCCAGCAGCTTACCCCCGGGACAGCCACACTCTGGAAACACCATATATTTT. The genes are TRBV7-9 and TRBJ1-3; 7 nucleotides line up with TRBD1. V trimming: 2 bases; J trimming: 0 bases; junction bases outside the gene matches: 10. The germline V gene encodes CDR1 SEHNR and CDR2 FQNEAQ (reference sequence). The CDR3 sequence is 18 residues long.

The rearrangement links TRBV18 to TRBJ1-5; TRBD1 aligns across 10 bases. The CDR3 has 16 amino acids. CDR1 and CDR2 from the germline V gene are KGHSH and LQKENI. Losses at the gene ends were 3 bases for V and 2 bases for J; bases not matched to a gene: 4. CDR3 protein: CASSPTGGRGNQPQHF. The CDR3 region has the DNA TGTGCCAGCTCACCGACAGGGGGCAGGGGCAATCAGCCCCAGCATTTT.

The chain combines TRBV5-6 with TRBJ1-1; D unresolved. The CDR3 consists of 16 residues. The germline V gene encodes CDR1 SGHDT and CDR2 YYEEEE. V dropped 1 base and J dropped 1 base, with 14 bases sitting between them. This CDR3 reads CASSLLAGFGNTEAFF. DNA of the CDR3: TGTGCCAGCAGCTTGTTAGCGGGGTTTGGGAACACTGAAGCTTTCTTT.

On this clone itself: A much larger clone lies a single base off, so this may be a read error. The chain recombines TRBV27 with TRBJ1-1; D is ambiguous. The CDR3 is made up of 13 amino acids. Trimming stripped 2 bases from V and 1 base from J, with 5 bases between. Germline V gene data show CDR1 as MNHEY and CDR2 as SMNVEV (reference sequence). The CDR3 nucleotides are TGTGCCAGCAGTTTACCGGGGAACACTGAAGCTTTCTTT. It is translated as CASSLPGNTEAFF.

The V call is TRBV5-1, the J call TRBJ2-1; 8 bases line up with TRBD1. V dropped 3 bases and J dropped 1; count of bases not matched to a gene: 3. The CDR3 has 15 residues. CDR1 is SGHRS and CDR2 is YFSETQ in the germline V gene. The CDR3 loop reads CASSSNRGSYNEQFF. CDR3 DNA sequence: TGCGCCAGCAGCTCAAACAGGGGGTCCTACAATGAGCAGTTCTTC.

The rearrangement joins TRBV6-5 to TRBJ2-7; D is perhaps TRBD2 (5 bases). The CDR3 sequence is 15 residues long. Trimming stripped 0 bases from V and 0 bases from J, with 9 bases between. From germline, CDR1 is MNHEY and CDR2 SVGAGI. The CDR3 sequence is CASSYSRATSYEQYF. CDR3 bases: TGTGCCAGCAGTTACTCGAGGGCCACCTCCTACGAGCAGTACTTC.

Here the CDR3 reads CASSSQTLGEAFF. CDR3 nucleotide sequence: TGTGCCAGCAGCTCACAGACATTGGGTGAAGCTTTCTTT. The chain is built from TRBV7-3 and TRBJ1-1, with D unresolved. V lost 4 bases, J lost 7 bases, and 13 bases lay in between. The CDR3 totals 13 residues. The germline V gene has CDR1 SGHTA and CDR2 FQGTGA.

This clone was seen more than once but under ten times. The V and J genes are TRBV3-1 (or the pseudogene TRBV3-2) and TRBJ2-1; the D is unclear. This CDR3 comprises 14 residues. CDR1 and CDR2 from the germline V gene are LGHDT and YNNKEL (reference sequence). The V gene lost 2 bases and the J gene lost 6 bases, with 11 bases spanning the gap. CDR3 DNA sequence: TGTGCCAGCAGCCAAATGATGACATCCAATGAGCAGTTCTTC. Its protein is CASSQMMTSNEQFF.

CDR3: CASSLGLAGVGRYNEQFF. DNA of the CDR3: TGTGCCAGCAGTCTCGGACTAGCGGGAGTGGGACGCTACAATGAGCAGTTCTTC. The J gene is TRBJ2-1, the V gene TRBV28; 13 nucleotides line up with TRBD2. The ends lost 5 bases at V and 3 bases at J; junction bases unmatched: 10. The CDR3 loop spans 18 amino acids. Germline V CDR1 and CDR2: MDHEN, SYDVKM.

V usage is TRBV7-2 and J usage is TRBJ2-7; the D is unclear. Between the trimmed V and J ends, which lost 4 bases and 5 bases, there was a span of 6 bases. Looked up from germline, CDR1 is SGHTA and CDR2 is FQGNSA. The CDR3 runs to 11 residues. CDR3 DNA sequence: TGTGCCAGCAGCTACATGGACGAGCAGTACTTC. It encodes CASSYMDEQYF.

A single count supports this clone. The V and J genes are TRBV28 and TRBJ2-1; 12 positions match TRBD2. Germline V gene lookup returns CDR1 MDHEN and CDR2 SYDVKM. Unmatched junction bases numbered 11, after V lost 5 bases and J lost 9 bases. The CDR3 runs 16 residues. The CDR3, as DNA: TGTGCCAGCAGTGTCCCGAGGACTAGCGGGATGGGTGAGCAGTTCTTC. As protein: CASSVPRTSGMGEQFF.

This rearrangement joins TRBV7-9 to TRBJ1-6; 7 bases map to TRBD1. The J segment lost 14 bases and the V segment lost 5 bases, leaving 9 bases of the junction unmatched. Germline CDR1 reads SEHNR; CDR2 reads FQNEAQ (reference sequence). The CDR3 totals 13 residues. CDR3 loop: CASSPRQGQSLHF. Here the CDR3 DNA reads TGTGCCAGCAGCCCGCGACAGGGCCAGTCCCTCCACTTT.

The genes are TRBV5-4 and TRBJ1-4; TRBD1 agrees at 7 bases. Germline CDR1 reads SGHNT; CDR2 reads YYREEE (reference sequence). The CDR3 loop spans 15 amino acids. Trimming at V came to 1 base and at J to 6 bases, leaving 6 bases not matched to a gene. The CDR3: CASSLRGGDHEKLFF. The CDR3 nucleotides read TGTGCCAGCAGCTTGAGAGGGGGCGATCATGAAAAACTGTTTTTT.

The genes are TRBV6-5 and TRBJ1-1; possibly TRBD1 for D (5 bases). Germline loops: CDR1 MNHEY, CDR2 SVGAGI. CDR3 size: 14 residues. V was pared by 2 bases and J by 7 bases, with 14 bases between. The CDR3 protein is CASSYLQGSGEAFF. CDR3 DNA: TGTGCCAGCAGTTACCTCCAGGGAAGTGGTGAAGCTTTCTTT.

The chain recombines TRBV3-1 (or the pseudogene TRBV3-2) with TRBJ1-6; D gene uncertain. Germline CDR1 reads LGHDT; CDR2 reads YNNKEL (reference sequence). The germline V and J ends were trimmed by 4 bases and 7 bases, with 17 bases remaining between them. The CDR3 length is 16 residues. CDR3 DNA: TGTGCCAGCAGCCTCTACCCGGGAGAAAAAAATTCACCCCTCCACTTT. Translating it yields CASSLYPGEKNSPLHF.

J is TRBJ2-7 and V is TRBV7-3, with TRBD2 identical over 14 bases. V gave up 5 bases and J gave up 5 bases; unmatched junction bases: 5. The CDR3 contains 15 residues. Germline V gene sequence: CDR1 SGHTA, CDR2 FQGTGA. The CDR3: CASSTGLAGVNEQYF. DNA for the CDR3: TGTGCCAGCAGCACGGGACTAGCGGGAGTTAACGAGCAGTACTTC.

CDR3 coding DNA: TGTGCCACCAGCCCCGGGACAGGGTACAATGAGCAGTTCTTC. Protein sequence: CATSPGTGYNEQFF. This rearrangement joins TRBV24-1 to TRBJ2-1, with 9 bases identical to TRBD1. This CDR3 comprises 14 residues. Per the germline V gene, CDR1 is KGHDR and CDR2 is SFDVKD. With 7 bases clipped from V and 4 bases from J, the junction kept 4 bases outside the gene matches.

This rearrangement joins TRBV28 to TRBJ2-2; no clear D gene. The V end was cut by 6 bases, the J end by 3 bases, with 8 bases between. The germline gives CDR1 MDHEN, CDR2 SYDVKM. The CDR3 length is 13 residues. The DNA for the CDR3 is TGTGCCAGCAGCAGGTGGGACACCGGGGAGCTGTTTTTT. Translating it yields CASSRWDTGELFF.

The rearrangement uses TRBV3-1 (or the pseudogene TRBV3-2) and TRBJ2-2, with TRBD2 identical over 10 bases. The CDR3 has 17 residues. In germline, CDR1 is LGHDT, CDR2 YNNKEL (reference sequence). Germline trimming cut 4 bases from V and 7 bases from J; bases unmatched to any gene: 12. CDR3: CASSPLGTSVSSGELFF. The CDR3 DNA follows: TGTGCCAGCAGCCCTCTCGGGACTAGCGTTTCAAGCGGGGAGCTGTTTTTT.

The rearrangement uses TRBV28 and TRBJ2-1; 9 nucleotides line up with TRBD2. There are 17 residues in the CDR3. From germline, CDR1 is MDHEN and CDR2 SYDVKM. After removal of 8 bases from V and 7 bases from J, the junction contained 18 bases not matched to a gene. The CDR3 is CASRPTSLAGKGNEQFF. CDR3 coding DNA: TGTGCCAGCCGACCGACGTCCCTAGCGGGAAAGGGGAATGAGCAGTTCTTC.

J is TRBJ2-7 and V is TRBV6-1; 9 bases are a match to TRBD1. Trimming at V came to 0 bases and at J to 2 bases, leaving 5 bases not matched to a gene. The V gene's germline CDR1 is MNHNS and CDR2 SASEGT. The CDR3 contains 16 residues. The CDR3 bases are TGTGCCAGCAGTGAAGCCCGGGACAGGGTAACCTACGAGCAGTACTTC. It is translated as CASSEARDRVTYEQYF.

In its sample, this clone was seen a few times. This could be a read error, since a much larger clone is one nucleotide away. The chain recombines TRBV7-3 with TRBJ2-2; D remains ambiguous. This CDR3 region has 12 residues. V was shortened by 4 bases and J by 3 bases, with 3 bases between the two germline ends. Germline V lookup: CDR1 SGHTA, CDR2 FQGTGA. The CDR3 here is CASSSDTGELFF. Written as DNA, the CDR3 is TGTGCCAGCAGCTCCGACACCGGGGAGCTGTTTTTT.

The chain employs TRBV18 and TRBJ1-3; TRBD1 might be the D (6 bases). This CDR3 contains 15 residues. The germline V gene encodes CDR1 KGHSH and CDR2 LQKENI. Deletions cut 5 bases from V and 8 bases from J, with 19 bases between. The CDR3 DNA sequence: TGTGCCAGCTCAGTAACAGGGCAGGCGCGGGACACCATATATTTT. Protein sequence: CASSVTGQARDTIYF. Variable domain in full (rest from reference TRBV18 and TRBJ1-3): NAGVMQNPRHLVRRRGQEARLRCSPMKGHSHVYWYRQLPEEGLKFMVYLQKENIIDESGMPKERFSAEFPKEGPSILRIQQVVRGDSAAYFCASSVTGQARDTIYFGEGSWLTVV.

For this clone: Other DNA sequences in this sample translate to the same CDR3. V and J are TRBV11-2 and TRBJ1-1; D may be TRBD1 (5 bases). There are 14 residues in the CDR3. Trimming took 1 base from V and 4 from J, leaving 10 bases between them. CDR1 and CDR2 from the germline V gene are SGHAT and FQNNGV. The CDR3 sequence: CASSLGQGSTEAFF. The CDR3 coding sequence is TGTGCCAGCAGCTTAGGGCAGGGAAGCACTGAAGCTTTCTTT.

The chain uses TRBV12-3 or TRBV12-4 and TRBJ2-2; D uncertain. Between the trimmed V and J ends, which lost 6 bases and 6 bases, there was a span of 8 bases. CDR3 length equals 12 residues. CDR3 loop: CASSSPAGELFF. The CDR3 bases are TGTGCCAGCAGCTCACCAGCCGGGGAGCTGTTTTTT.

The CDR3 protein is CASSLVQGATEAFF. CDR3 bases: TGTGCCAGCAGCCTGGTCCAGGGGGCGACTGAAGCTTTCTTT. This sequence joins TRBV14 and TRBJ1-1; 8 bases match TRBD1. There are 14 residues in the CDR3. J was trimmed by 5 bases and V by 4 bases; bases with no gene match: 6. Looked up from germline, CDR1 is SGHDN and CDR2 is FVKESK. Based on the CDR3 plus reference TRBV14 and TRBJ1-1, the full variable domain is EAGVTQFPSHSVIEKGQTVTLRCDPISGHDNLYWYRRVMGKEIKFLLHFVKESKQDESGMPNNRFLAERTGGTYSTLKVQPAELEDSGVYFCASSLVQGATEAFFGQGTRLTVV.

V and J are TRBV7-9 and TRBJ1-1; possible D gene TRBD1, 5 bases. Trimming cost V 1 base and J 4 bases, with 16 bases left between them. CDR1 and CDR2 from the germline V gene are SEHNR and FQNEAQ (reference sequence). CDR3 length: 16 residues. CDR3 region: CASSLGAGRAITEAFF. CDR3 sequence (DNA): TGTGCCAGCAGCTTAGGGGCAGGGAGGGCCATCACTGAAGCTTTCTTT.